This T cell receptor beta chain was documented in a study of blood T cell repertoires in COVID-19. Data came from immunoSEQ multiplex PCR; TCRdb stores just in-frame clones and leaves some out. The sample shows 250,000 to 350,000 clones, roughly 88% of them seen only once. The germline CDR1 and CDR2 sequences are SGHNT and YYREEE (reference sequence). V lost 6 bases, J lost 4 bases, and 16 bases lay in between. The CDR3 totals 14 residues. This clone turned up a few times. In terms of age and location, participants ranged from about 18 to 100 years and lived in about 25 US areas. Grouping used clinical history reported by participants in a survey and questionnaire.

This sequence was found in a woman aged 25 to 39 who had recovered from COVID-19. V is TRBV5-4 and J is TRBJ1-2, with D possibly matching TRBD1 (5 bases). Material: PBMCs or T cells enriched from blood (not recorded which). This CDR3 reads CASIPAGLVYGYTF. CDR3 in DNA: TGTGCCAGCATTCCTGCAGGGTTAGTCTATGGCTACACCTTC.